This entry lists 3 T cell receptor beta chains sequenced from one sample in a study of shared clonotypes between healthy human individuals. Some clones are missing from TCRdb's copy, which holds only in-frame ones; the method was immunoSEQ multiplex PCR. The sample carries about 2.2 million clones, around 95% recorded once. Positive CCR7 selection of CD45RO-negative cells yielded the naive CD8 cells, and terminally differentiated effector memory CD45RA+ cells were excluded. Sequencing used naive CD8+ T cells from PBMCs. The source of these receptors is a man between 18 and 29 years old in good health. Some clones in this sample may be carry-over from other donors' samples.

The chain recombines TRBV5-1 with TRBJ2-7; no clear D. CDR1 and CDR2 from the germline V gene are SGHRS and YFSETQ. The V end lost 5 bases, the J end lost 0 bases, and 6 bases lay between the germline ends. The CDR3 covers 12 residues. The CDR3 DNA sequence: TGCGCCAGCAGACTAAACTCCTACGAGCAGTACTTC. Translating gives CASRLNSYEQYF.

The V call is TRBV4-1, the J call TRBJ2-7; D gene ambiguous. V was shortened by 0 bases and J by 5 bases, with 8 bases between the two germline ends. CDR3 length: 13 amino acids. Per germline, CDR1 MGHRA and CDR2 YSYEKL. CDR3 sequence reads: CASSQDRINEQYF. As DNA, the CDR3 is TGCGCCAGCAGCCAAGACAGGATAAACGAGCAGTACTTC.

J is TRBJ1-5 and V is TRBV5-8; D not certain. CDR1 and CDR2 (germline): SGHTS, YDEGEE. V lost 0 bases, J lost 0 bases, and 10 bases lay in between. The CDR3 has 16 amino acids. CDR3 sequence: CASSLDRPYSNQPQHF. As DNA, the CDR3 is TGTGCCAGCAGCTTGGACAGACCTTATAGCAATCAGCCCCAGCATTTT.